Sequencing of this TCR beta chain was carried out in a study of blood T cell repertoires in COVID-19 (dated by TCRdb to the early 2020s). For the wider study: Collaborator samples came from the United States, Italy and Spain and covered acute and convalescent phases of COVID-19. The material from the prospective study consisted of cDNA or gDNA derived from T cells, B-cell-depleted T cells, or PBMCs. The dataset comprised deeply sampled blood TCRbeta repertoires from subjects exposed to, actively infected with, or recovered from COVID-19. The repertoires were released in a freely available public database meant as a resource for research on the immune response to SARS-CoV-2. Samples came from the ongoing ImmuneRACE study (first 160 participants) plus 1,254 subjects from 6 global collaborators. Sample metadata almost always included a de-identified subject ID, COVID-19 status, age in years and sex. Where available, HLA class I and class II types were taken from metadata supplied by the sample provider and were not determined by assay-based typing.

TCRbeta CDR3 regions were amplified from genomic DNA using the immunoSEQ Assay, a bias-controlled multiplex PCR. Regarding the original processing steps: Within the assay, amplification of reference gene primers was used to estimate how many nucleated cells each sample contained. To quantify the absolute abundance of each unique TCRbeta CDR3 rearrangement, sequence reads were collapsed and filtered. For each sample, productive Simpson clonality was calculated as the square root of Simpson's diversity index over productive rearrangements. As stored in TCRdb, this immuneACCESS dataset retains in-frame rearrangements with V and J assigned. A fraction of the clones does not appear; measured against another copy, unresolved V genes explain less than half of the discrepancy, and the remainder lacks a known reason. The V and J calls and clone size are taken from that table; D and trimming were inferred from the DNA. Present in this sample are 400,000 to 550,000 clones, around 89% of which were seen just once. In total, the top ten clones hold about 4.3% of the sample.

General findings and caveats noted by the study authors: Clinical and demographic metadata were provided uncurated, with the amount varying by source and participant.

Whole blood was collected in K2EDTA tubes by collaborating institutions according to the institutions' own protocols. Collaborator samples were shipped for TCRbeta analysis as frozen whole blood, isolated PBMCs, or DNA extracted from either sample type. From the cysteine up to the phenylalanine, the CDR3 has a length of 14 residues. This entry keeps only the CDR3 DNA: 42 bases, framed from base 1. CDR1 and CDR2 were assigned from the germline V gene as ENHRY and SYGVKD. V is clipped by 3 bases and J by 1 base, and the sequence between their germline boundaries is 9 bases long. In regard to this clone: Its recognized antigen is unknown. Base qualities are not at hand, and no much larger clone is one base apart.

This TCR was sampled from a woman aged 25 to 39 with acute or convalescent COVID-19. The sequenced sample consisted of peripheral blood. This sequence uses TRBV10-3 and TRBJ1-1, with TRBD1 as a weak D call on 5 bases. The CDR3 is CAISDSTENTEAFF. The DNA is as follows: TGTGCCATCAGTGATTCGACAGAGAACACTGAAGCTTTCTTT.